This entry concerns a single TCR beta chain. Its antigen remains unidentified. Amplification used 60 Vbeta primers and 13 Jbeta primers. Libraries were prepared by immunoSEQ multiplex PCR; TCRdb keeps only in-frame clonotypes and omits some of them. The sample records around 170,000 clones, 80% to 85% being singletons. The source of the sample is a study of cytomegalovirus exposure and HLA in healthy donors. The CDR3 runs 15 residues. Germline loops: CDR1 MDHEN, CDR2 SYDVKM. V lost 6 bases to trimming and J lost 0 bases, with 12 bases between them. Findings and limits, study-wide: Cytomegalovirus status was reportedly diagnosed by the classifier with high sensitivity and specificity. Information on immune exposure was restricted to one variable (CMV serostatus).

The chain employs TRBV28 and TRBJ2-4; D may be TRBD2 (5 bases). Sequences were obtained from PBMCs. The source is a man aged 35-49 years in good health and CMV-seropositive. CDR3 region: CASRQERLAKNIQYF. The CDR3 coding sequence is TGTGCCAGCAGACAAGAGCGGCTAGCCAAAAACATTCAGTACTTC.